The clone carrying this TCR beta chain occurred many times. Its matching antigen is unknown. The data stem from a study of metastatic and nonmetastatic thyroid tumors. Findings and caveats of the study: Relative to benign nodules, malignant thyroid tumors were reportedly characterized by significantly elevated TCR beta diversity in blood and tumor.

In the original processing: The distant-metastasis classifier for papillary thyroid cancer was built from CDR3 differences across clinicopathological groups. TCRdb reanalyzed the PCR reads with MiXCR. TCRdb's processing, not the authors', yielded these V and J calls. This table has about 20,000 clones, around 11% appearing once. Nobody among the patients had been given any treatment before thyroid surgery. The V and J ends lost 0 bases and 0 bases respectively, with 15 bases between them. The length of the CDR3 is 18 residues. The V gene's germline CDR1 is LNHNV and CDR2 YYDKDF (reference sequence). This clonotype was obtained from a female donor with papillary thyroid cancer or a benign thyroid nodule (not recorded which). Some clones in this sample may be carry-over from other donors' samples. The source material was blood. This chain joins TRBV15 and TRBJ2-1; no definite D call. The chain's CDR3 is CATSRDSPTSSSYNEQFF. In DNA form, the CDR3 reads TGTGCCACCAGCAGAGATTCCCCGACTTCGAGCTCCTACAATGAGCAGTTCTTC.